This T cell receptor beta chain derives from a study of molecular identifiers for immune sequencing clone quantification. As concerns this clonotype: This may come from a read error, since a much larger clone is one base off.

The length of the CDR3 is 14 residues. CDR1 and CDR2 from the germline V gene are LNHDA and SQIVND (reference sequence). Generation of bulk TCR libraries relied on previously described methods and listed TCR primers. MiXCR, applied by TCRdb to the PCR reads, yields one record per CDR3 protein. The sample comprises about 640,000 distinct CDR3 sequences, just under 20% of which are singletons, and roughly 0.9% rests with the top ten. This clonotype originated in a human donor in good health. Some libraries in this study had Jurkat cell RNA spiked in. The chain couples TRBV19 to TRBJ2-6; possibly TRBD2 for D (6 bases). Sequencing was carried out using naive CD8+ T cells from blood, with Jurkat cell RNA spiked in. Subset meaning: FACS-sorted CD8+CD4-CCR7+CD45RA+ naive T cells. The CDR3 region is CATERGSGANVLAF. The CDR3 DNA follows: TGTGCCACGGAACGGGGGTCTGGGGCCAACGTCCTGGCTTTC.